The next 30 T cell receptor beta chains were all read from a single sample in a study of T cells in Graves' hyperthyroidism and ophthalmopathy. Researchers took RNA transcripts and amplified the TCR beta CDR3 regions from them. Carried out on the TCR CDR3, a first-round RT-PCR used the HTBI primer set. MiXCR, run by TCRdb on the multiplex PCR reads, gives a single entry per CDR3 protein. This sample has about 840,000 distinct CDR3 sequences, with roughly 37% found just once. What was sequenced was blood. The receptors here all came from a man between 18 and 35 years old with Graves' hyperthyroidism.

This chain connects TRBV9 to TRBJ2-7; 9 bases line up with TRBD1. Germline lookup yields CDR1 SGDLS and CDR2 YYNGEE. The CDR3 is made up of 14 amino acids. V lost 0 bases and J lost 6; bases outside the gene matches: 4. CDR3 DNA: TGTGCCAGCAGCGTAGGACAGGGGGGTACCGAGCAGTACTTC. Translating it yields CASSVGQGGTEQYF. The full variable domain, rest sourced from reference TRBV9 and TRBJ2-7, is DSGVTQTPKHLITATGQRVTLRCSPRSGDLSVYWYQQSLDQGLQFLIQYYNGEERAKGNILERFSAQQFPDLHSELNLSSLELGDSALYFCASSVGQGGTEQYFGPGTRLTVT.

The chain links TRBV10-3 to TRBJ2-2; D gene uncertain. CDR1 ENHRY and CDR2 SYGVKD come from the germline V gene. CDR3 length: 10 residues. The V end lost 2 bases, the J end lost 10 bases, and 2 bases lay between the germline ends. The CDR3 DNA reads as TGTGCCATCAGTGAGGAGGAGCTGTTTTTT. Protein product: CAISEEELFF.

This clonotype was picked up many times. The V and J genes are TRBV5-4 and TRBJ1-2; 8 bases line up with TRBD1. Germline trimming cut 4 bases from V and 0 bases from J; bases unmatched to any gene: 5. Germline CDR1 reads SGHNT; CDR2 reads YYREEE (reference sequence). This CDR3 comprises 15 residues. The CDR3 sequence is CASSPKTGANYGYTF. CDR3 sequence (DNA): TGTGCCAGCAGCCCTAAGACAGGGGCTAACTATGGCTACACCTTC.

This clonotype was observed a few times. This sequence joins TRBV6-5 and TRBJ1-1; a possible D gene is TRBD1 (6 bases). V was shortened by 5 bases and J by 6 bases, with 13 bases between the two germline ends. Germline V CDR1 and CDR2: MNHEY, SVGAGI. This CDR3 contains 13 residues. In nucleotides, the CDR3 is TGTGCCAGCAGTCTAAACAGGGATTCTGAAGCTTTCTTT. Translated, it gives CASSLNRDSEAFF.

The V call is TRBV5-6, the J call TRBJ1-6; 10 bases are shared with TRBD1. The CDR3 extends over 17 amino acids. Looked up from germline, CDR1 is SGHDT and CDR2 is YYEEEE. Trimming cost V 0 bases and J 2 bases; bases outside gene matches: 2. The DNA of the CDR3 is TGTGCCAGCAGCTTGGAAGGGACAGGGGCCTATAATTCACCCCTCCACTTT. Translating it yields CASSLEGTGAYNSPLHF.

The sample holds a few counts of this clonotype. The V gene is TRBV7-9, the J gene TRBJ2-2; weak D call: TRBD2 (5 bases). CDR3 length: 14 amino acids. Germline CDR1 reads SEHNR; CDR2 reads FQNEAQ (reference sequence). V lost 5 bases and J lost 7, with 14 bases in between. CDR3 region: CASSGGFAGGELFF. CDR3 nucleotides: TGTGCCAGCAGCGGCGGGTTTGCGGGCGGGGAGCTGTTTTTT.

The chain carries TRBV10-3 and TRBJ1-1, with D possibly matching TRBD1 (6 bases). There are 15 residues in the CDR3. Looked up from germline, CDR1 is ENHRY and CDR2 is SYGVKD. The V and J ends lost 4 bases and 1 base respectively, with 13 bases between them. Here the CDR3 reads CAISGSKGQNTEAFF. The CDR3, as DNA: TGTGCCATCAGTGGGTCGAAGGGACAGAACACTGAAGCTTTCTTT.

The chain carries TRBV20-1 and TRBJ1-2; 11 bases align to TRBD1. Germline lookup yields CDR1 DFQATT and CDR2 SNEGSKA (reference sequence). The CDR3 length is 11 residues. The CDR3 DNA reads TGCAGCCCGGGACAGGGGGATGGCTACACCTTC. It is translated as CSPGQGDGYTF.

This sequence joins TRBV7-9 and TRBJ1-1; weak D call: TRBD1 (5 bases). CDR1 SEHNR and CDR2 FQNEAQ come from the germline V gene (reference sequence). The CDR3 is 15 residues long. V dropped 5 bases and J dropped 0 bases, with 13 bases sitting between them. DNA of the CDR3: TGTGCCAGCAGCCATTGGGACGGGATGAACACTGAAGCTTTCTTT. Residues: CASSHWDGMNTEAFF.

The chain combines TRBV7-2 with TRBJ2-2; a weak D match, TRBD1 (5 bases). Germline V CDR1 and CDR2: SGHTA, FQGNSA. V lost 4 bases to trimming and J lost 3 bases, with 12 bases between them. The CDR3 covers 15 residues. The DNA of the CDR3 is TGTGCCAGCAGCTCCCGACAGAGATACACCGGGGAGCTGTTTTTT. Amino acid sequence: CASSSRQRYTGELFF.

This rearrangement joins TRBV19 to TRBJ1-6; possibly TRBD1 for D (5 bases). V was trimmed by 5 bases and J by 0 bases, leaving 20 bases between them. This CDR3 region has 19 residues. Germline V gives CDR1 LNHDA, CDR2 SQIVND (reference sequence). For the CDR3, the DNA is TGTGCCAGTAGTCCAGGCGGACATTTACTTTCCTCCTATAATTCACCCCTCCACTTT. It is translated as CASSPGGHLLSSYNSPLHF.

The chain carries TRBV6-6 and TRBJ2-7; TRBD2 aligns across 8 bases. Germline V CDR1 and CDR2: MNHNY, SVGAGI (reference sequence). V trimming: 5 bases; J trimming: 6 bases; junction bases outside the gene matches: 6. CDR3 size: 13 residues. CDR3 in DNA: TGTGCCAGCAGTGAGACTAGCGCTGCCGAGCAGTACTTC. Protein sequence: CASSETSAAEQYF.

This chain joins TRBV20-1 and TRBJ1-3, with D tentatively TRBD1 (5 bases). The CDR3 spans 14 residues. Germline values: CDR1 DFQATT, CDR2 SNEGSKA (reference sequence). Trimming cost V 0 bases and J 1 base, with 7 bases left between them. CDR3 in DNA: TGCAGTGCTAGAGATCCAGGGTCTGGAAACACCATATATTTT. Residues: CSARDPGSGNTIYF.

J is TRBJ1-4 and V is TRBV2; TRBD1 might be the D (5 bases). Germline-derived CDR1 and CDR2 are SNHLY and FYNNEI. The CDR3 is 16 residues long. V lost 3 bases to trimming and J lost 7 bases, with 18 bases between them. The DNA for the CDR3 is TGTGCCAGCAGTGAGGCCGGGACCTGGGGTATTGAAAAACTGTTTTTT. Translation gives CASSEAGTWGIEKLFF.

This chain joins TRBV7-9 and TRBJ2-7, with 7 nucleotides matching TRBD2. Germline CDR1 SEHNR, CDR2 FQNEAQ (reference sequence). CDR3 length: 16 residues. V shed 7 bases and J 5 bases; nucleotides not matched to a gene: 17. The CDR3 DNA reads TGTGCCAGCAATCCGTTGAATGCGGGAGTGACCCACGAGCAGTACTTC. It codes for CASNPLNAGVTHEQYF.

The J gene is TRBJ1-5, the V gene TRBV20-1, with D maybe TRBD1 (5 bases). Germline assignment: CDR1 DFQATT and CDR2 SNEGSKA (reference sequence). Trimming pared 5 bases from V and 4 bases from J, leaving 15 bases between. This CDR3 has 14 residues. CDR3 residues: CSAGGTDLNQPQHF. The CDR3 nucleotides are TGCAGTGCTGGGGGGACCGACTTAAATCAGCCCCAGCATTTT.

The V gene is TRBV19, the J gene TRBJ1-4; 9 bases map to TRBD1. The germline V gene encodes CDR1 LNHDA and CDR2 SQIVND (reference sequence). The CDR3 is 17 residues long. The J segment lost 3 bases and the V segment lost 4 bases, leaving 9 bases of the junction unmatched. CDR3 DNA: TGTGCCAGTAGTACCCTCGGACAGGGGAGCGCTAATGAAAAACTGTTTTTT. Its translation: CASSTLGQGSANEKLFF.

This clonotype has just a few counts. V gene TRBV7-2 combines with J gene TRBJ2-2; no clear D. V was shortened by 1 base and J by 4 bases, with 7 bases between the two germline ends. Germline V gives CDR1 SGHTA, CDR2 FQGNSA. The CDR3 sequence is 14 residues long. CDR3 DNA sequence: TGTGCCAGCAGCTTAGATCCAGTCACCGGGGAGCTGTTTTTT. Translated, it gives CASSLDPVTGELFF.

This clonotype was recorded a few times. The V call is TRBV12-3 or TRBV12-4, the J call TRBJ2-7; 10 bases fit TRBD2. The CDR3 length is 13 residues. V trimming: 6 bases; J trimming: 3 bases; junction bases outside the gene matches: 2. The CDR3 loop is CASRKRGGYEQYF. In DNA, the CDR3 is TGTGCCAGCAGAAAGCGGGGGGGCTACGAGCAGTACTTC.

This clonotype was seen at least ten times. The chain combines TRBV29-1 with TRBJ1-1; TRBD1 is a possible D gene (6 bases). Per the germline V gene, CDR1 is SQVTM and CDR2 is ANQGSEA. The CDR3 runs 13 residues. The V and J ends lost 6 bases and 0 bases respectively, with 11 bases between them. The CDR3 DNA sequence: TGCAGCGTCCTAAGGGACATGAACACTGAAGCTTTCTTT. Its translation is CSVLRDMNTEAFF.

The chain links TRBV9 to TRBJ2-5; TRBD1 or TRBD2 may be the D gene (5 bases each). The length of the CDR3 is 14 residues. The V end lost 4 bases, the J end lost 5 bases, and 15 bases lay between the germline ends. The germline V gene has CDR1 SGDLS and CDR2 YYNGEE. CDR3 region: CASSLEGMAETQYF. In nucleotides, the CDR3 is TGTGCCAGCAGCTTAGAGGGGATGGCGGAGACCCAGTACTTC.

This clonotype occurred many times. V usage is TRBV2 and J usage is TRBJ2-2; the D call may be TRBD1 or TRBD2 (6 bases each). Trimming took off 7 bases at V and 3 bases at J, with 12 bases between the two ends. This CDR3 is 14 amino acids long. Germline V gene sequence: CDR1 SNHLY, CDR2 FYNNEI. The CDR3 coding sequence is TGTGCCAGCATGGAGGGGGAGCACACCGGGGAGCTGTTTTTT. This encodes CASMEGEHTGELFF.

V usage is TRBV7-9 and J usage is TRBJ1-4; no clear D. The CDR3 runs to 13 residues. V was cut by 8 bases and J by 0 bases, with 7 bases left in between. Germline V gene lookup returns CDR1 SEHNR and CDR2 FQNEAQ (reference sequence). CDR3 amino acids: CASGRATNEKLFF. DNA of the CDR3: TGTGCCAGCGGGCGTGCAACTAATGAAAAACTGTTTTTT.

This clonotype has more than one count but fewer than ten. The chain employs TRBV9 and TRBJ2-7; weak D call: TRBD1 (5 bases). With 5 bases removed from V and 5 bases from J, the gap between germline ends came to 23 bases. CDR1 is SGDLS, CDR2 YYNGEE, per germline. The CDR3 loop spans 16 amino acids. In DNA form, the CDR3 reads TGTGCCAGCAGTTTCGCGGCCGGCAGGGTGGAGAACGAGCAGTACTTC. Its protein is CASSFAAGRVENEQYF.

This clonotype was seen more than once but under ten times. The gene calls are TRBV9 and TRBJ1-1, with TRBD1 matching 7 bases. J was trimmed by 3 bases and V by 3 bases; bases with no gene match: 11. Germline assignment: CDR1 SGDLS and CDR2 YYNGEE. The CDR3 spans 16 residues. CDR3 in amino acids: CASSGTQGNLDTEAFF. CDR3 nucleotides: TGTGCCAGCAGCGGAACACAGGGGAACCTGGACACTGAAGCTTTCTTT.

In the case of this clonotype: A junction end diverges from the germline sequence, so it may reflect a read error. V usage is TRBV10-3 and J usage is TRBJ2-5; D uncertain. The germline V gene encodes CDR1 ENHRY and CDR2 SYGVKD. The CDR3 contains 16 residues. CDR3 DNA: TGTGCCATCAGTGACTTTGGAGCTACCCACCATGAGACCCAGTACTTC. It specifies CAISDFGATHHETQYF.

The V gene is TRBV19, the J gene TRBJ2-7; the match to TRBD1 covers 10 bases. The CDR3 covers 13 residues. CDR1 and CDR2 (germline): LNHDA, SQIVND (reference sequence). The ends lost 5 bases at V and 8 bases at J; junction bases unmatched: 6. The CDR3 here is CASSETGGPQQYF. CDR3 coding DNA: TGTGCCAGTAGTGAGACAGGGGGCCCCCAGCAGTACTTC.

The V gene is TRBV12-3 or TRBV12-4, the J gene TRBJ2-2; weak D call: TRBD1 (6 bases). Trimming shortened V by 4 bases and J by 6 bases, and 12 bases separated the two germline ends. This CDR3 is 14 amino acids long. CDR3 loop: CASSYEQGSGELFF. The CDR3 bases are TGTGCCAGCAGTTACGAACAGGGTTCCGGGGAGCTGTTTTTT.

The chain is built from TRBV15 and TRBJ1-2, with D perhaps TRBD1 (6 bases). Trimming took 5 bases from V and 2 from J, leaving 12 bases between them. This CDR3 contains 14 residues. Germline lookup yields CDR1 LNHNV and CDR2 YYDKDF (reference sequence). CDR3 amino acids: CATSAYRENYGYTF. CDR3 in DNA: TGTGCCACCAGCGCCTACAGGGAGAACTATGGCTACACCTTC.

J is TRBJ2-5 and V is TRBV20-1, with 9 positions matching TRBD2. This CDR3 comprises 15 residues. The germline V gene encodes CDR1 DFQATT and CDR2 SNEGSKA (reference sequence). The ends lost 5 bases at V and 5 bases at J; junction bases unmatched: 12. Written as DNA, the CDR3 is TGCAGTGCTGCACCCTTAGCGGGGGTGGAGGAGACCCAGTACTTC. The encoded protein is CSAAPLAGVEETQYF.